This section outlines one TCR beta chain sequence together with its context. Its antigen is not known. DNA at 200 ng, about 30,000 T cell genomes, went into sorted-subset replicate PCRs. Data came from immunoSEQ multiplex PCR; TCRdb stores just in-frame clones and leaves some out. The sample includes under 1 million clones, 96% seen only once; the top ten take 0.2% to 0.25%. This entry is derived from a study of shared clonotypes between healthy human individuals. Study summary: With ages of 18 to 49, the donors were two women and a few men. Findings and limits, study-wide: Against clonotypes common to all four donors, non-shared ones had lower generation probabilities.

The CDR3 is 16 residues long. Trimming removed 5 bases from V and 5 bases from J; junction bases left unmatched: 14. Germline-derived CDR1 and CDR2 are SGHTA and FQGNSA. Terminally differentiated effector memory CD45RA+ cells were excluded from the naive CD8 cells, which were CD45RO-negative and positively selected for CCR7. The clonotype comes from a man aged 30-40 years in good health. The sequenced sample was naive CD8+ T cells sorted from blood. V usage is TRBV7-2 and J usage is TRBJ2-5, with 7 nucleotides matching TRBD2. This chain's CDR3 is CASSPKTAGLGETQYF. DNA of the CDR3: TGTGCCAGCAGCCCTAAGACAGCCGGACTAGGGGAGACCCAGTACTTC. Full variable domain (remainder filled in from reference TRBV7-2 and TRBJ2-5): GAGVSQSPSNKVTEKGKDVELRCDPISGHTALYWYRQSLGQGLEFLIYFQGNSAPDKSGLPSDRFSAERTGGSVSTLTIQRTQQEDSAVYLCASSPKTAGLGETQYFGPGTRLLVL.